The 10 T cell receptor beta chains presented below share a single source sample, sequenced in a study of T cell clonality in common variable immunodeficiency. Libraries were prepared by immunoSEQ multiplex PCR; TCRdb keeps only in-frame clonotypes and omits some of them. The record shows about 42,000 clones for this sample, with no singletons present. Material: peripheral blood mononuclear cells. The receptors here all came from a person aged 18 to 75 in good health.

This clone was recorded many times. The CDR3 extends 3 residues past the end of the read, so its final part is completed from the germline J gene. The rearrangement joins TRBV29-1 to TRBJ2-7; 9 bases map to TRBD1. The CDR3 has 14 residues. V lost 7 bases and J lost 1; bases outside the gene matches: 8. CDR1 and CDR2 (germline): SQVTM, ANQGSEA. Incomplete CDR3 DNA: TGCAGCGCTGGCGGACAGGGGCCTTCCTACGAG. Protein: CSAGGQGPSYE. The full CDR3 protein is CSAGGQGPSYEQYF.

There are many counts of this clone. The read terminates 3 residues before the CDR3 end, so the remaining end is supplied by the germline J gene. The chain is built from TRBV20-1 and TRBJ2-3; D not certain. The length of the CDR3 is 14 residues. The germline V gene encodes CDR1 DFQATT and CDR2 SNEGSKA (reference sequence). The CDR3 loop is CSAETNLYQETQYF. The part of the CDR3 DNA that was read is TGCAGTGCTGAAACCAACTTGTACCAAGAGACG.

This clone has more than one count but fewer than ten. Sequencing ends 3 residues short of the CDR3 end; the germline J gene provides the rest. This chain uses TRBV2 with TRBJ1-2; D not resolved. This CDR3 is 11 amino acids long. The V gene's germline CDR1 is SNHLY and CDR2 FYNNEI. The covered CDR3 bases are TGTGCCAGCAGTGAATTACGGTTC. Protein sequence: CASSELRF. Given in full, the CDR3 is CASSELRFYTF.

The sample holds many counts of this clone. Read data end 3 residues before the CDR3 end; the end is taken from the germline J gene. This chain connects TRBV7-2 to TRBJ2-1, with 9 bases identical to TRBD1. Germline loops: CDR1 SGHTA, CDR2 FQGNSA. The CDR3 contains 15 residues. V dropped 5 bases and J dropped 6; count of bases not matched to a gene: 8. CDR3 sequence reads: CASSPQGTGINEQFF. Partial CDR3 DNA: TGTGCCAGCAGCCCACAGGGGACAGGGATCAATGAG.

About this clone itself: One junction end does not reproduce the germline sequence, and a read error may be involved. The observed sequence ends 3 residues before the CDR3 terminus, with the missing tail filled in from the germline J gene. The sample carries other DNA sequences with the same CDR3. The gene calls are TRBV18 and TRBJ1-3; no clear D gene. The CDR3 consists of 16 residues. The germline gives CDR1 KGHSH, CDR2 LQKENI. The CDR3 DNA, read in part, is TGTGCCAGCTCACCACCCCGCCAGGTGGCTGGAAACACA. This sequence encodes CASSPPRQVAGNT. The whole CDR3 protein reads CASSPPRQVAGNTIYF.

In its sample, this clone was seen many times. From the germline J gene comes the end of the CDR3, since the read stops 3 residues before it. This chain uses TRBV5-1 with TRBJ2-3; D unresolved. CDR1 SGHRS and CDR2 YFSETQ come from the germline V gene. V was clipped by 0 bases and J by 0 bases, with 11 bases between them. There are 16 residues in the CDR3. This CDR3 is CASSLEGPFSTDTQYF. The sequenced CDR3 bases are TGCGCCAGCAGCTTGGAAGGGCCGTTTAGCACAGATACG. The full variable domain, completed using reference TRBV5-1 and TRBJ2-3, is KAGVTQTPRYLIKTRGQQVTLSCSPISGHRSVSWYQQTPGQGLQFLFEYFSETQRNKGNFPGRFSGRQFSNSRSEMNVSTLELGDSALYLCASSLEGPFSTDTQYFGPGTRLTVL.

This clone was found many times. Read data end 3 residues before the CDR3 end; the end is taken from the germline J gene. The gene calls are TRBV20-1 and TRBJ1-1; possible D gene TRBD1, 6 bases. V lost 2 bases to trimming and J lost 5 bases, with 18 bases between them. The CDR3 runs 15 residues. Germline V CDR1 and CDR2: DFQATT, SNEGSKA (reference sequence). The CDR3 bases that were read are TGCAGTGCTAGATCCGCGGGGGGGGCCCAAACTGAA. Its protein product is CSARSAGGAQTE. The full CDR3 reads CSARSAGGAQTEAFF.

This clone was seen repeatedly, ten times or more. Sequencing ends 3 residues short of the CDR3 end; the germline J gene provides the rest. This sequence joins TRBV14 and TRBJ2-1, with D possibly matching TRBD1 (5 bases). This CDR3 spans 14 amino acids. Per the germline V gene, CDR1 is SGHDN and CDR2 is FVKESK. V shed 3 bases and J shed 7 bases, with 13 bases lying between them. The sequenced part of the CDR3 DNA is TGTGCCAGCAGCCATGGGCAGGGATTGAATGAG. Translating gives CASSHGQGLNE. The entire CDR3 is CASSHGQGLNEQFF. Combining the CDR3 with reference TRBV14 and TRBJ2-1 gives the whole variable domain EAGVTQFPSHSVIEKGQTVTLRCDPISGHDNLYWYRRVMGKEIKFLLHFVKESKQDESGMPNNRFLAERTGGTYSTLKVQPAELEDSGVYFCASSHGQGLNEQFFGPGTRLTVL.

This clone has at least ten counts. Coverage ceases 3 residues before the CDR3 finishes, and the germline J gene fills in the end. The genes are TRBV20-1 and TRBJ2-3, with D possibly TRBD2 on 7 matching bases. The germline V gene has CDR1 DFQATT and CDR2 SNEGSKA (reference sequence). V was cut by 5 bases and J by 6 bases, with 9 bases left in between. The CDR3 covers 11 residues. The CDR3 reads CSAGRGDTQYF. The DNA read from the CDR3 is TGCAGTGCTGGGAGGGGGGATACG.

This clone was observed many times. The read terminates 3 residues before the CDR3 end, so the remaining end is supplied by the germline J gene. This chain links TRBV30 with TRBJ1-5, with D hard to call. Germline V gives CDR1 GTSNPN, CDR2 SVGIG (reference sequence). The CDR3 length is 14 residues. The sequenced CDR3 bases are TGTGCCTGGAGTTTGGGCCGCTATGAGAACCCC. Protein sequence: CAWSLGRYENP. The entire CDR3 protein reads CAWSLGRYENPQHF.